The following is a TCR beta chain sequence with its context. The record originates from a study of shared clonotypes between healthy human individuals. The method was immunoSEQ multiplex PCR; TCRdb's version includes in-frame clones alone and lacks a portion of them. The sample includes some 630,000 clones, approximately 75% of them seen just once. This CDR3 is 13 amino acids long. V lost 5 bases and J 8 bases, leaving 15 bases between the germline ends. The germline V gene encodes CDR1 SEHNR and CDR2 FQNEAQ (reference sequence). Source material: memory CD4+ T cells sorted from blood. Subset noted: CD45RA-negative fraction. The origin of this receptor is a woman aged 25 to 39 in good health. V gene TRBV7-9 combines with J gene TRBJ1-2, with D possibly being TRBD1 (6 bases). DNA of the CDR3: TGTGCCAGCAGCCCCTCAGGGGTGGGAGGCTACACCTTC. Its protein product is CASSPSGVGGYTF. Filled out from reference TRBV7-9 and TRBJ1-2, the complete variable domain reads DTGVSQNPRHKITKRGQNVTFRCDPISEHNRLYWYRQTLGQGPEFLTYFQNEAQLEKSRLLSDRFSAERPKGSFSTLEIQRTEQGDSAMYLCASSPSGVGGYTFGSGTRLTVV.